These T cell receptor beta chains were read from a single sample in a study of T-cell memory formation after mild COVID-19. A single record per CDR3 protein comes from TCRdb applying MiXCR to the 5' RACE reads. The sample lists over 70,000 distinct CDR3 sequences, around 16% occurring once. The sequenced sample consisted of PBMCs or a T cell subset sorted from them (not recorded which). Receptor source: a man younger than 35 who had mild COVID-19 (a few samples of this study predate the infection). Cell type and time point are not known. The CDR3 runs from the conserved cysteine through the conserved F or W. The D gene is left open where the match is weak. Expanded clones get a size class; other rows say once, few or many, or leave the size out.

TRBV9	14	TRBJ1-6	NA	NA	CASSVGDGPSPLHF	TGTGCCAGCAGCGTCGGGGACGGCCCTTCACCCCTCCACTTT
TRBV4-1	16	TRBJ1-4	NA	few	CASSQIDTATNEKLFF	TGCGCCAGCAGCCAGATCGACACCGCAACTAATGAAAAACTGTTTTTT
TRBV6-5	15	TRBJ2-1	TRBD2	few	CASSTSGGAKSEQFF	TGTGCCAGCAGTACTAGCGGGGGGGCAAAGAGTGAGCAGTTCTTC
TRBV7-2	13	TRBJ2-1	NA	NA	CASRFGGANEQFF	TGTGCCAGCAGGTTCGGTGGAGCCAATGAGCAGTTCTTC
TRBV27	16	TRBJ2-1	NA	NA	CASRPYTGESNNEQFF	TGTGCCAGCAGACCGTACACCGGGGAAAGTAACAATGAGCAGTTCTTC
TRBV6-6	11	TRBJ2-4	NA	many	CASLQGYIQYF	TGTGCCAGTCTCCAGGGGTACATTCAGTACTTC
TRBV6-5	15	TRBJ1-2	NA	few	CASSYSIPADGGYTF	TGTGCCAGCAGTTACTCGATACCAGCCGACGGTGGCTACACCTTC
TRBV20-1	15	TRBJ2-3	NA	NA	CSARDLAGRTDTQYF	TGCAGTGCTAGAGATCTGGCGGGGCGCACAGATACGCAGTATTTT
TRBV6-4	12	TRBJ1-4	NA	few	CASRWGFEKLFF	TGTGCCAGCAGATGGGGGTTTGAAAAACTGTTTTTT
TRBV9	15	TRBJ2-7	NA	NA	CASSVEGFSVDEQYF	TGTGCCAGCAGCGTAGAAGGTTTCTCCGTTGACGAGCAGTACTTC
TRBV4-2	16	TRBJ1-6	NA	many	CASSQFNRAIGSPLHF	TGTGCCAGCAGCCAATTTAACAGGGCAATTGGTTCACCCCTCCACTTT
TRBV7-2	15	TRBJ2-1	TRBD2	few	CASSLVPGGYNEQFF	TGTGCCAGCAGCTTAGTCCCGGGGGGCTACAATGAGCAGTTCTTC
TRBV12-3/TRBV12-4	16	TRBJ1-6	NA	NA	CASSPIWAGPFSPLHF	TGTGCCAGCAGCCCCATATGGGCGGGTCCTTTTTCACCCCTCCACTTT
TRBV11-2	15	TRBJ2-7	TRBD1	NA	CASSPKDRGIYEQYF	TGTGCCAGCAGCCCGAAGGACAGGGGGATCTACGAGCAGTACTTC
TRBV21-1	15	TRBJ1-2	NA	few	CASSRNREGHYGYTF	TGTGCCAGCAGTCGGAACAGGGAAGGCCACTATGGCTACACCTTC
TRBV20-1	18	TRBJ2-1	TRBD2	NA	CSARDSLGTSGVYNEQFF	TGCAGTGCTAGAGATTCGCTCGGGACTAGCGGGGTTTACAATGAGCAGTTCTTC
TRBV5-1	15	TRBJ2-1	TRBD2	NA	CASSPRGGEGNEQFF	TGCGCCAGCAGCCCGAGGGGCGGGGAGGGCAATGAGCAGTTCTTC
TRBV24-1	16	TRBJ2-3	NA	NA	CATSAARDGSTDTQYF	TGTGCCACCAGTGCCGCCCGGGACGGTAGCACAGATACGCAGTATTTT
TRBV5-1	16	TRBJ1-1	TRBD1	NA	CASSLGTGGWSTEAFF	TGCGCCAGCAGCTTGGGGACAGGGGGCTGGAGCACTGAAGCTTTCTTT
TRBV6-5	15	TRBJ1-5	NA	few	CASSEGTLGWEPQHF	TGTGCCAGCAGTGAGGGGACACTCGGATGGGAGCCCCAGCATTTT
TRBV7-8	14	TRBJ1-1	TRBD1	many	CASSQTGGFTEAFF	TGTGCCAGCAGCCAAACAGGGGGGTTCACTGAAGCTTTCTTT
TRBV4-3	14	TRBJ2-2	NA	few	CASSQDYGTGELFF	TGCGCCAGCAGCCAAGATTACGGCACCGGGGAGCTGTTTTTT
TRBV4-1	14	TRBJ1-2	NA	few	CASSQVSRVYGYTF	TGCGCCAGCAGCCAAGTATCCAGGGTTTATGGCTACACCTTC
TRBV12-3/TRBV12-4	14	TRBJ2-7	TRBD1	few	CASSTGDRGYEQYF	TGTGCCAGCAGTACAGGGGACAGGGGCTACGAGCAGTACTTC
TRBV12-3/TRBV12-4	18	TRBJ2-2	TRBD2	NA	CASSFAPGTSEFSGELFF	TGTGCCAGCAGTTTTGCCCCCGGGACTAGCGAATTCTCCGGGGAGCTGTTTTTT
TRBV7-9	13	TRBJ2-1	NA	few	CASSLAFAGEQFF	TGTGCCAGCAGCTTAGCGTTTGCGGGGGAGCAGTTCTTC
TRBV7-9	14	TRBJ2-1	TRBD2	NA	CASSLSRGEAEQFF	TGTGCCAGCAGCTTATCGCGGGGGGAGGCTGAGCAGTTCTTC
TRBV29-1	13	TRBJ2-1	TRBD1	NA	CSAGGGTGQEQFF	TGCAGCGCTGGCGGAGGGACAGGGCAGGAGCAGTTCTTC